The next 30 T cell receptor beta chains were all read from a single sample in a study of early T cells in non-severe SARS-CoV-2 infection. A single record per CDR3 protein comes from TCRdb applying MiXCR to the 5' RACE reads. The sample contains roughly 70,000 distinct CDR3 sequences, about 17% of which appear only once. The sequencing here drew on whole blood, taken at baseline. These receptors were collected from an adult who was a healthcare worker with PCR-confirmed SARS-CoV-2 infection or an uninfected control (not recorded which).

The genes are TRBV20-1 and TRBJ1-1; no clear D gene. The V end was cut by 5 bases, the J end by 4 bases, with 11 bases between. The CDR3 length is 12 residues. The germline V gene encodes CDR1 DFQATT and CDR2 SNEGSKA (reference sequence). DNA for the CDR3: TGCAGTGCTCCAAGGTGGGGCACTGAAGCTTTCTTT. This gives the protein CSAPRWGTEAFF.

This chain links TRBV4-1 with TRBJ2-3; D is ambiguous. Germline loops: CDR1 MGHRA, CDR2 YSYEKL. V lost 0 bases and J lost 1, with 8 bases in between. CDR3 size: 15 residues. CDR3 protein: CASSQDLWGTDTQYF. CDR3 DNA sequence: TGCGCCAGCAGCCAAGATCTATGGGGCACAGATACGCAGTATTTT.

V gene TRBV20-1 combines with J gene TRBJ1-6, with TRBD1 identical over 7 bases. After removal of 5 bases from V and 7 bases from J, the junction contained 5 bases not matched to a gene. The CDR3 runs to 13 residues. The V gene's germline CDR1 is DFQATT and CDR2 SNEGSKA (reference sequence). As DNA, the CDR3 is TGCAGTGCTGAGGGACAGCCGAATTCACCCCTCCACTTT. Amino acid sequence: CSAEGQPNSPLHF.

In this sample, this clonotype turned up a few times. V is TRBV29-1 and J is TRBJ1-2; no clear D. Germline V gene sequence: CDR1 SQVTM, CDR2 ANQGSEA. This CDR3 has 11 amino acids. Trimming shortened V by 5 bases and J by 8 bases, and 12 bases separated the two germline ends. The CDR3 reads CSVWTVDGYTF. CDR3 nucleotides: TGCAGCGTTTGGACCGTAGACGGCTACACCTTC.

The V and J genes are TRBV6-2 or TRBV6-3 and TRBJ1-1; unclear D gene. Trimming stripped 0 bases from V and 2 bases from J, with 13 bases between. The germline CDR1 and CDR2 sequences are MNHEY and SVGEGT. The CDR3 runs 16 residues. Here the CDR3 reads CASSYSFLARNTEAFF. CDR3 in DNA: TGTGCCAGCAGTTACTCGTTTTTGGCTCGTAACACTGAAGCTTTCTTT.

Many counts were recorded for this clonotype. This CDR3 is CASSIQGAVTGELFF. The CDR3 DNA reads TGTGCCAGCAGCATCCAGGGGGCTGTCACCGGGGAGCTGTTTTTT. The chain joins TRBV7-2 to TRBJ2-2; TRBD1 agrees at 8 bases. Germline values: CDR1 SGHTA, CDR2 FQGNSA. This CDR3 region has 15 residues. J was trimmed by 4 bases and V by 5 bases; bases with no gene match: 6.

This clonotype was counted between two and nine times. The rearrangement uses TRBV7-2 and TRBJ2-1; no definite D call. Between the trimmed V and J ends, which lost 3 bases and 5 bases, there was a span of 8 bases. The V gene's germline CDR1 is SGHTA and CDR2 FQGNSA. This CDR3 comprises 13 residues. The CDR3 region is CASSFGYNNEQFF. CDR3 sequence (DNA): TGTGCCAGCAGCTTCGGCTACAACAATGAGCAGTTCTTC. The whole variable domain, filled in from reference TRBV7-2 and TRBJ2-1, reads GAGVSQSPSNKVTEKGKDVELRCDPISGHTALYWYRQSLGQGLEFLIYFQGNSAPDKSGLPSDRFSAERTGGSVSTLTIQRTQQEDSAVYLCASSFGYNNEQFFGPGTRLTVL.

J is TRBJ2-3 and V is TRBV18, with D tentatively TRBD1 or TRBD2 (5 bases each). V was shortened by 6 bases and J by 3 bases, with 10 bases between the two germline ends. Germline loops: CDR1 KGHSH, CDR2 LQKENI. The CDR3 extends over 13 amino acids. The CDR3 DNA sequence: TGTGCCAGCTCCCCCAGGGAGACAGATACGCAGTATTTT. This translates into CASSPRETDTQYF. Using reference TRBV18 and TRBJ2-3 for the parts outside the CDR3, the full variable domain is NAGVMQNPRHLVRRRGQEARLRCSPMKGHSHVYWYRQLPEEGLKFMVYLQKENIIDESGMPKERFSAEFPKEGPSILRIQQVVRGDSAAYFCASSPRETDTQYFGPGTRLTVL.

The chain recombines TRBV20-1 with TRBJ2-3, with TRBD2 identical over 7 bases. This CDR3 is built from 15 residues. The germline V gene has CDR1 DFQATT and CDR2 SNEGSKA (reference sequence). After removal of 3 bases from V and 1 base from J, the junction contained 7 bases not matched to a gene. The CDR3, as DNA: TGCAGTGCTAGTAATTCGGGAGGTGGCACAGATACGCAGTATTTT. This encodes CSASNSGGGTDTQYF.

This clonotype was seen a handful of times. The CDR3 DNA follows: TGTGCCACCAGCAGGCGGACAGGGAAGAACACTGAAGCTTTCTTT. Encoded protein: CATSRRTGKNTEAFF. The chain links TRBV15 to TRBJ1-1; 8 bases agree with TRBD1. The CDR3 spans 15 residues. The V and J ends lost 3 bases and 1 base, in that order; junction bases with no gene match: 4. CDR1 and CDR2 from the germline V gene are LNHNV and YYDKDF (reference sequence).

This clonotype was observed a few times. The chain couples TRBV12-3 or TRBV12-4 to TRBJ1-1; D is unresolved. The germline V and J ends were trimmed by 6 bases and 0 bases, with 11 bases remaining between them. The CDR3 is made up of 14 amino acids. In DNA form, the CDR3 reads TGTGCCAGCAGAAGATCTGGGTTGAACACTGAAGCTTTCTTT. Translation gives CASRRSGLNTEAFF.

This clonotype occurred a few times. The V and J genes are TRBV11-2 and TRBJ1-6; D gene unclear. CDR3 length: 15 amino acids. CDR1 and CDR2 from the germline V gene are SGHAT and FQNNGV. V shed 1 base and J shed 7 bases, with 11 bases lying between them. The CDR3 nucleotides are TGTGCCAGCAGCTTAGTTGGGCAGGTCAATTCACCCCTCCACTTT. Translation gives CASSLVGQVNSPLHF. Full variable domain (missing parts from reference TRBV11-2 and TRBJ1-6): EAGVAQSPRYKIIEKRQSVAFWCNPISGHATLYWYQQILGQGPKLLIQFQNNGVVDDSQLPKDRFSAERLKGVDSTLKIQPAKLEDSAVYLCASSLVGQVNSPLHFGNGTRLTVT.

V and J are TRBV10-3 and TRBJ2-1; maybe TRBD2 (5 bases). The CDR3 runs 15 residues. The germline gives CDR1 ENHRY, CDR2 SYGVKD. Trimming stripped 6 bases from V and 2 bases from J, with 14 bases between. As DNA, the CDR3 is TGTGCCATCAGGGGAGAAGGATGGGCCTACAATGAGCAGTTCTTC. Translation gives CAIRGEGWAYNEQFF.

The genes are TRBV15 and TRBJ2-2; 9 nucleotides match TRBD2. In germline, CDR1 is LNHNV, CDR2 YYDKDF (reference sequence). The CDR3 spans 15 residues. The trim removed 3 bases at V and 4 bases at J, leaving 3 bases unmatched. The CDR3 nucleotides read TGTGCCACCAGCAGCGAAGCGGGGGGCACCGGGGAGCTGTTTTTT. Its protein is CATSSEAGGTGELFF.

V usage is TRBV12-3 or TRBV12-4 and J usage is TRBJ1-5; a weak D match, TRBD1 (6 bases). This CDR3 region has 15 residues. V lost 3 bases, J lost 7 bases, and 16 bases lay in between. The CDR3, as DNA: TGTGCCAGCAGTTTGCGCATCGACAGGTTCCAGCCCCAGCATTTT. It yields the protein CASSLRIDRFQPQHF.

This clonotype came up a few times. The chain recombines TRBV20-1 with TRBJ2-4; no firm D call. The CDR3 consists of 13 residues. V was pared by 3 bases and J by 5 bases, with 11 bases between. Germline assignment: CDR1 DFQATT and CDR2 SNEGSKA (reference sequence). CDR3 nucleotide sequence: TGCAGTGCTAGCCCCGGTTGGGAAAACATTCAGTACTTC. Translation gives CSASPGWENIQYF.

In this sample, this clonotype turned up many times. This sequence joins TRBV27 and TRBJ1-6, with no clear D. V lost 3 bases and J 14 bases, leaving 14 bases between the germline ends. Germline assignment: CDR1 MNHEY and CDR2 SMNVEV (reference sequence). CDR3 size: 13 residues. CDR3 nucleotides: TGTGCCAGCAGTTTCCCACAGAGTACGTCCCTCCACTTT. The encoded protein is CASSFPQSTSLHF.

This clonotype came up many times. The chain uses TRBV29-1 and TRBJ1-1; maybe TRBD1 (5 bases). In germline, CDR1 is SQVTM, CDR2 ANQGSEA. V was cut by 6 bases and J by 1 base, with 18 bases left in between. CDR3 length: 15 residues. The CDR3 loop is CSVKSPFQGNTEAFF. DNA for the CDR3: TGCAGCGTCAAGAGCCCGTTCCAGGGGAACACTGAAGCTTTCTTT. Together with reference TRBV29-1 and TRBJ1-1, the CDR3 gives the full variable domain: SAVISQKPSRDICQRGTSLTIQCQVDSQVTMMFWYRQQPGQSLTLIATANQGSEATYESGFVIDKFPISRPNLTFSTLTVSNMSPEDSSIYLCSVKSPFQGNTEAFFGQGTRLTVV.

The gene calls are TRBV7-2 and TRBJ2-7; no definite D call. This CDR3 has 14 residues. V gave up 0 bases and J gave up 2 bases, with 8 bases separating them. Germline CDR1 is SGHTA and CDR2 is FQGNSA. CDR3: CASSLAGKPYEQYF. The CDR3, as DNA: TGTGCCAGCAGCTTAGCGGGTAAACCCTACGAGCAGTACTTC.

This clonotype was picked up a small number of times. The chain is built from TRBV18 and TRBJ1-5; the D is unclear. Deletions cut 2 bases from V and 9 bases from J, with 14 bases between. The CDR3 consists of 14 residues. The germline V gene has CDR1 KGHSH and CDR2 LQKENI. CDR3 sequence: CASSPDPTRRPQHF. CDR3 DNA sequence: TGTGCCAGCTCACCAGACCCTACCCGGAGGCCCCAGCATTTT.

The table lists this clonotype with many counts. This rearrangement joins TRBV28 to TRBJ2-1, with TRBD2 matching 7 bases. J was trimmed by 2 bases and V by 8 bases; bases with no gene match: 0. This CDR3 is built from 12 residues. The V gene's germline CDR1 is MDHEN and CDR2 SYDVKM. Here the CDR3 reads CASGGAYNEQFF. CDR3 nucleotides: TGTGCCAGCGGGGGGGCCTACAATGAGCAGTTCTTC.

Turning to this clonotype: The junction departs from germline at one end; a sequencing error may be responsible. J is TRBJ1-3 and V is TRBV2; a possible D gene is TRBD1 (5 bases). Germline loops: CDR1 SNHLY, CDR2 FYNNEI. The CDR3 has 15 residues. CDR3 sequence: CASREGASQKNTIYF. Written as DNA, the CDR3 is TGTGCCAGCAGGGAAGGGGCCAGTCAGAAGAACACCATATATTTT.

The chain uses TRBV5-1 and TRBJ2-5; 8 nucleotides align to TRBD2. With 1 base clipped from V and 2 bases from J, the junction kept 1 base outside the gene matches. In germline, CDR1 is SGHRS, CDR2 YFSETQ. There are 14 residues in the CDR3. CDR3 sequence reads: CASSLTSGQETQYF. The CDR3 DNA reads TGCGCCAGCAGCTTGACTAGCGGACAAGAGACCCAGTACTTC.

This clonotype was detected only a few times. The gene calls are TRBV7-2 and TRBJ1-1; maybe TRBD1 (5 bases). CDR3 length: 14 amino acids. Germline-derived CDR1 and CDR2 are SGHTA and FQGNSA. The V gene lost 2 bases and the J gene lost 3 bases, with 10 bases spanning the gap. The chain's CDR3 is CASSLFRGDTEAFF. In nucleotides, the CDR3 is TGTGCCAGCAGCTTATTTAGGGGTGACACTGAAGCTTTCTTT.

The chain uses TRBV6-5 and TRBJ1-1; maybe TRBD1 (5 bases). CDR1 is MNHEY and CDR2 is SVGAGI in the germline V gene. The CDR3 has 14 residues. Trimming pared 6 bases from V and 0 bases from J, leaving 11 bases between. CDR3 nucleotide sequence: TGTGCCAGCAGCTACGCGGGACTGAACACTGAAGCTTTCTTT. It codes for CASSYAGLNTEAFF.

This chain connects TRBV19 to TRBJ2-1, with 7 bases matching TRBD2. There are 10 residues in the CDR3. The trim removed 10 bases at V and 11 bases at J, leaving 5 bases unmatched. The germline gives CDR1 LNHDA, CDR2 SQIVND (reference sequence). CDR3 sequence (DNA): TGTGCCACAACGGGGGGAAAGCAGTTCTTC. Protein: CATTGGKQFF.

J is TRBJ2-1 and V is TRBV28; D not certain. Per the germline V gene, CDR1 is MDHEN and CDR2 is SYDVKM. With 3 bases removed from V and 2 bases from J, the gap between germline ends came to 11 bases. CDR3 length equals 15 residues. The DNA of the CDR3 is TGTGCCAGCAGTTTTTATGGGCAGGCCTACAATGAGCAGTTCTTC. Its protein is CASSFYGQAYNEQFF.

This clonotype was counted only a few times. V usage is TRBV10-1 and J usage is TRBJ1-1; 8 positions agree with TRBD1. CDR1 is WNHNN, CDR2 SYGVQD, per germline (reference sequence). The CDR3 sequence is 13 residues long. V gave up 6 bases and J gave up 4 bases; unmatched junction bases: 4. DNA for the CDR3: TGCGCCAGCAGGCAGGGGGCGCCCACTGAAGCTTTCTTT. Residues: CASRQGAPTEAFF.

This clonotype was counted a few times. This chain connects TRBV6-1 to TRBJ2-7; TRBD1 aligns across 8 bases. The V and J ends lost 1 base and 5 bases, in that order; junction bases with no gene match: 4. Germline CDR1 MNHNS, CDR2 SASEGT. This CDR3 spans 14 amino acids. The CDR3 loop is CASSEGTGYHEQYF. The DNA for the CDR3 is TGTGCCAGCAGTGAAGGGACAGGGTACCACGAGCAGTACTTC.

This clonotype was seen a few times. The rearrangement uses TRBV18 and TRBJ2-7; TRBD1 matches 7 bases. Germline lookup yields CDR1 KGHSH and CDR2 LQKENI. The J segment lost 0 bases and the V segment lost 1 base, leaving 9 bases of the junction unmatched. The CDR3 runs to 17 residues. CDR3 region: CASSPQNPTGSSYEQYF. In DNA form, the CDR3 reads TGTGCCAGCTCACCACAAAATCCGACAGGGAGCTCCTACGAGCAGTACTTC. Based on the CDR3 plus reference TRBV18 and TRBJ2-7, the full variable domain is NAGVMQNPRHLVRRRGQEARLRCSPMKGHSHVYWYRQLPEEGLKFMVYLQKENIIDESGMPKERFSAEFPKEGPSILRIQQVVRGDSAAYFCASSPQNPTGSSYEQYFGPGTRLTVT.